The 18 T cell receptor beta chains listed next were all sequenced from one sample in a study of T-cell reconstitution after alpha-beta-depleted transplantation in children. Library preparation (for TCRbeta) was performed with unique molecular identifiers. TCRdb redid the calling of the PCR reads with MiXCR, one entry per CDR3 protein. The sample lists about 610,000 distinct CDR3 sequences, 8% to 11% occurring once. Here the sequenced sample was PBMCs from the stem cell graft donor, taken from the stem cell graft. The receptors derive from a human donor who donated a stem cell graft to a child with acute myeloid leukemia.

This clonotype came up a few times. V usage is TRBV7-2 and J usage is TRBJ1-5; D is ambiguous. CDR1 and CDR2 from the germline V gene are SGHTA and FQGNSA. The V end was cut by 2 bases, the J end by 4 bases, with 9 bases between. The CDR3 loop spans 14 amino acids. The CDR3 nucleotides read TGTGCCAGCAGCTTAAGGGCCGAGAATCAGCCCCAGCATTTT. Translating it yields CASSLRAENQPQHF.

V and J are TRBV29-1 and TRBJ2-2; TRBD2 matches 9 bases. The CDR3 spans 14 residues. CDR1 is SQVTM and CDR2 is ANQGSEA in the germline V gene. The V segment lost 4 bases and the J segment 7 bases; nucleotides outside the gene matches: 7. The CDR3 loop reads CSVAPSGKGGELFF. The CDR3 DNA sequence: TGCAGCGTTGCCCCTAGCGGGAAAGGCGGGGAGCTGTTTTTT.

V usage is TRBV6-2 or TRBV6-3 and J usage is TRBJ2-7; D gene uncertain. The germline gives CDR1 MNHEY, CDR2 SVGEGT. The CDR3 runs to 12 residues. V shed 4 bases and J shed 6 bases, with 10 bases lying between them. The CDR3 here is CASSLPRREQYF. The CDR3 nucleotides read TGTGCCAGCAGTTTACCCCGTCGCGAGCAGTACTTC.

This clonotype was picked up many times. The CDR3, as DNA: TGCGCCAGCAGCTTGCAAGGACCTAGCACAGATACGCAGTATTTT. This translates into CASSLQGPSTDTQYF. The chain recombines TRBV5-1 with TRBJ2-3; D is uncertain. V dropped 1 base and J dropped 0 bases, with 9 bases sitting between them. Germline V gene sequence: CDR1 SGHRS, CDR2 YFSETQ. This CDR3 region has 15 residues.

The chain joins TRBV27 to TRBJ1-4, with 9 bases identical to TRBD1. Germline trimming cut 7 bases from V and 6 bases from J; bases unmatched to any gene: 9. The CDR3 covers 15 residues. Looked up from germline, CDR1 is MNHEY and CDR2 is SMNVEV (reference sequence). The CDR3 sequence is CASTELGQGHEKLFF. CDR3 nucleotides: TGTGCCAGCACTGAATTGGGACAGGGACATGAAAAACTGTTTTTT.

This clonotype was detected only a few times. This rearrangement joins TRBV5-1 to TRBJ2-1, with 11 bases fitting TRBD2. The trim removed 7 bases at V and 6 bases at J, leaving 6 bases unmatched. Germline lookup yields CDR1 SGHRS and CDR2 YFSETQ. There are 14 residues in the CDR3. For the CDR3, the DNA is TGCGCCAGCGCCGGGACTAGCGGAGGCAATGAGCAGTTCTTC. Translation gives CASAGTSGGNEQFF.

This clonotype was picked up a small number of times. V usage is TRBV10-3 and J usage is TRBJ1-1; D gene unclear. Germline CDR1 is ENHRY and CDR2 is SYGVKD. The CDR3 has 16 amino acids. Trimming took 0 bases from V and 0 from J, leaving 11 bases between them. The CDR3 nucleotides read TGTGCCATCAGTGAGTCTGGTATTGCCATGAACACTGAAGCTTTCTTT. This codes for CAISESGIAMNTEAFF.

This clonotype was found many times. The chain is built from TRBV11-1 and TRBJ2-1; the match to TRBD2 covers 14 bases. Germline CDR1 is SGHAT and CDR2 is FQDESV (reference sequence). V gave up 4 bases and J gave up 4 bases; unmatched junction bases: 9. The CDR3 runs to 18 residues. CDR3 region: CASSSTDGTSGRYNEQFF. CDR3 bases: TGTGCCAGCAGCTCTACCGACGGGACTAGCGGGAGATACAATGAGCAGTTCTTC.

This clonotype was seen only a few times. The gene calls are TRBV20-1 and TRBJ1-2; TRBD1 aligns across 7 bases. Germline loops: CDR1 DFQATT, CDR2 SNEGSKA (reference sequence). The CDR3 covers 15 residues. The V segment lost 3 bases and the J segment 5 bases; nucleotides outside the gene matches: 12. The CDR3, as DNA: TGCAGTGCTAGTGAAGGGGGCCTATCCCCGTATGGCTACACCTTC. Protein product: CSASEGGLSPYGYTF.

This clonotype was detected a few times. The chain uses TRBV5-1 and TRBJ2-7; 7 bases match TRBD2. J was trimmed by 2 bases and V by 0 bases; bases with no gene match: 2. This CDR3 comprises 14 residues. Per germline, CDR1 SGHRS and CDR2 YFSETQ. CDR3 in DNA: TGCGCCAGCAGCTTGGTTGGGACTACCTACGAGCAGTACTTC. Residues: CASSLVGTTYEQYF.

This clonotype was picked up a small number of times. The chain couples TRBV11-1 to TRBJ2-2, with 10 positions matching TRBD2. Germline assignment: CDR1 SGHAT and CDR2 FQDESV (reference sequence). V lost 5 bases to trimming and J lost 2 bases; unmatched junction nucleotides: 20. The CDR3 loop spans 21 amino acids. CDR3 sequence (DNA): TGTGCCAGCAGCCTGAGTGGAACGACTCGACTAGCGGGCTTCAACACCGGGGAGCTGTTTTTT. It translates to CASSLSGTTRLAGFNTGELFF.

The chain recombines TRBV19 with TRBJ2-3; D might be TRBD1 or TRBD2, each matching 6 bases. Looked up from germline, CDR1 is LNHDA and CDR2 is SQIVND (reference sequence). CDR3 length: 16 residues. V lost 6 bases, J lost 2 bases, and 18 bases lay in between. CDR3 coding DNA: TGTGCCAGTAGCCTGAGGGGGGAGTCTAACACAGATACGCAGTATTTT. Protein: CASSLRGESNTDTQYF.

In this sample, this clonotype turned up many times. The chain is built from TRBV27 and TRBJ2-7; tentative D call: TRBD2 (5 bases). V lost 3 bases and J 0 bases, leaving 15 bases between the germline ends. The CDR3 has 16 amino acids. The germline V gene has CDR1 MNHEY and CDR2 SMNVEV (reference sequence). In DNA, the CDR3 is TGTGCCAGCAGTTTGTTCAGCGGAGGAAGCTCCTACGAGCAGTACTTC. Residues: CASSLFSGGSSYEQYF.

The table lists this clonotype with a few counts. This rearrangement joins TRBV5-6 to TRBJ1-1; TRBD1 agrees at 7 bases. The CDR3 covers 17 residues. Per the germline V gene, CDR1 is SGHDT and CDR2 is YYEEEE. V shed 0 bases, J shed 0 bases, and the junction held 8 bases outside the gene matches. CDR3 loop: CASSLGVVGGMNTEAFF. The CDR3 DNA reads TGTGCCAGCAGCTTGGGGGTAGTAGGGGGCATGAACACTGAAGCTTTCTTT.

This rearrangement joins TRBV15 to TRBJ2-1; 7 bases match TRBD2. The germline CDR1 and CDR2 sequences are LNHNV and YYDKDF (reference sequence). The CDR3 runs to 16 residues. Germline trimming cut 0 bases from V and 8 bases from J; bases unmatched to any gene: 10. This CDR3 reads CATSREGRERLDEQFF. CDR3 sequence (DNA): TGTGCCACCAGCAGAGAGGGGCGGGAGCGGTTGGATGAGCAGTTCTTC.

The J gene is TRBJ2-5, the V gene TRBV5-1; possible D gene TRBD2, 6 bases. The CDR3 totals 15 residues. The V gene lost 2 bases and the J gene lost 5 bases, with 16 bases spanning the gap. From germline, CDR1 is SGHRS and CDR2 YFSETQ. This CDR3 is CASSFNFGSGETQYF. CDR3 DNA sequence: TGCGCCAGCAGCTTTAACTTCGGGAGCGGGGAGACCCAGTACTTC.

The chain couples TRBV28 to TRBJ1-5; D is unresolved. V lost 3 bases and J lost 6, with 6 bases in between. This CDR3 is 12 amino acids long. The germline CDR1 and CDR2 sequences are MDHEN and SYDVKM. Here the CDR3 reads CASSFISQPQHF. Here the CDR3 DNA reads TGTGCCAGCAGTTTTATAAGTCAGCCCCAGCATTTT.

This clonotype occurred a few times. The V gene is TRBV7-6, the J gene TRBJ2-1; 13 bases line up with TRBD2. Germline-derived CDR1 and CDR2 are SGHVS and FNYEAQ. The length of the CDR3 is 17 residues. Trimming removed 1 base from V and 6 bases from J; junction bases left unmatched: 6. The CDR3 region has the DNA TGTGCCAGCAGCTTAGGGACTAGCGGGAGTCGTGTCAATGAGCAGTTCTTC. It is translated as CASSLGTSGSRVNEQFF.